This T cell receptor beta chain was sequenced during a study of tumor-infiltrating lymphocytes in primary liver carcinoma. A single count supports this clonotype. Its antigen is not known. A junction boundary mismatches the germline segment, possibly from a read error. Germline loops: CDR1 SGHAT, CDR2 FQDESV (reference sequence). There are 14 residues in the CDR3. Co-extraction of both nucleic acids (RNA and DNA) used roughly 20-33 mg of unsorted bulk tissue. HBV chronically infected the treatment-naive patients. The study's findings and limits: It was tumor-adjacent and tumor-blood pairs that overlapped less than tumor region pairs did.

cDNA specific to TCR beta was made from about 0.45 ug of total RNA, with a constant-region primer employed for priming. Generation of the TCR beta libraries relied on three nested multiplex PCR rounds using slightly modified ARM-PCR. Two initial PCR rounds of about 10 cycles each paired TRBV1-TRBV30 forward primers with a C-beta reverse primer. TCRdb passed the multiplex PCR reads through MiXCR, listing each CDR3 protein once. The sample shows about 97,000 distinct CDR3 sequences, about 67% of them seen only once. The source is a woman aged 55-69 years with primary liver carcinoma and hepatitis B virus infection. The source material was liver tumor tissue from sampling region 2. Sample subset: tumor region T2, inferior pole. J is TRBJ2-2 and V is TRBV11-1, with D possibly TRBD2 on 5 matching bases. The CDR3 reads CASGSSLDTGELPF. For the CDR3, the DNA is TGTGCCAGCGGATCGAGCCTTGACACCGGGGAGCTGCCTTTT.